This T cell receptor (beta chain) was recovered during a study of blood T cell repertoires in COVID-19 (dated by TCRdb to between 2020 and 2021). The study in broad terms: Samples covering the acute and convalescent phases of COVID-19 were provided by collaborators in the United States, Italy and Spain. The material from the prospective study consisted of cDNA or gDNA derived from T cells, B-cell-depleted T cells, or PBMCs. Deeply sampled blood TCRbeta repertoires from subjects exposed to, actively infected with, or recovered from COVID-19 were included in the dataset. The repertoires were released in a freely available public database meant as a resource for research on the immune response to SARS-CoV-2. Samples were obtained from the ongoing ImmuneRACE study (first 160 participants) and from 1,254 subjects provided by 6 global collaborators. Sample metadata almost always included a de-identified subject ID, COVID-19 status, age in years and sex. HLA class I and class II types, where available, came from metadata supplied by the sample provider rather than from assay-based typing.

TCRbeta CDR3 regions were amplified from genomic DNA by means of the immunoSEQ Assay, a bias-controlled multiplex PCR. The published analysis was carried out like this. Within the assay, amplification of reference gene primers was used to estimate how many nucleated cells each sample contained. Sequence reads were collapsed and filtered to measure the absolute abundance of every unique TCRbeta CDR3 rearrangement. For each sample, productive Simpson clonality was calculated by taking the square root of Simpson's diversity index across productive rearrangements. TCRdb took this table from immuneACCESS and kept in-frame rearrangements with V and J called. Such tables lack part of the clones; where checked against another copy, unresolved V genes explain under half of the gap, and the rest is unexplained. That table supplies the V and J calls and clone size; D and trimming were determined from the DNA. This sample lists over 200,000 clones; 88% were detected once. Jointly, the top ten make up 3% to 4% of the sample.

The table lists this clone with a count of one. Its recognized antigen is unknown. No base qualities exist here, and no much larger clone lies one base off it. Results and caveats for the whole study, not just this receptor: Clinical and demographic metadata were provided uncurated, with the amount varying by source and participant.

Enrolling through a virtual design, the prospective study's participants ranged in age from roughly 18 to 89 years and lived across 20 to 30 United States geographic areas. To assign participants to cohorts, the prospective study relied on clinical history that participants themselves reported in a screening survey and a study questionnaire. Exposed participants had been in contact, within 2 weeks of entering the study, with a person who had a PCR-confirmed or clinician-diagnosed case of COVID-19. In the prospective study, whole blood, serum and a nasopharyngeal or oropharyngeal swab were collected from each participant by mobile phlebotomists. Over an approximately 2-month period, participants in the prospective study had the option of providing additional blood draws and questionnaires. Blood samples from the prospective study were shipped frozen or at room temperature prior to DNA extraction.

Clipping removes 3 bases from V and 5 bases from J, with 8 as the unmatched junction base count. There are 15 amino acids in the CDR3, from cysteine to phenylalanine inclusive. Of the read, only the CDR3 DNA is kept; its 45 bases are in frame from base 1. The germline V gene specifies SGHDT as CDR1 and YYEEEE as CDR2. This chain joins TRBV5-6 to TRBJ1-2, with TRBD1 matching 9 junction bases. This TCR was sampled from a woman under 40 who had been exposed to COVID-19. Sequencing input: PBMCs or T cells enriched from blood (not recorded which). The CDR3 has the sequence CASSSPRTGAYGYTF. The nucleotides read TGTGCCAGCAGCTCGCCAAGGACAGGGGCGTATGGCTACACCTTC.